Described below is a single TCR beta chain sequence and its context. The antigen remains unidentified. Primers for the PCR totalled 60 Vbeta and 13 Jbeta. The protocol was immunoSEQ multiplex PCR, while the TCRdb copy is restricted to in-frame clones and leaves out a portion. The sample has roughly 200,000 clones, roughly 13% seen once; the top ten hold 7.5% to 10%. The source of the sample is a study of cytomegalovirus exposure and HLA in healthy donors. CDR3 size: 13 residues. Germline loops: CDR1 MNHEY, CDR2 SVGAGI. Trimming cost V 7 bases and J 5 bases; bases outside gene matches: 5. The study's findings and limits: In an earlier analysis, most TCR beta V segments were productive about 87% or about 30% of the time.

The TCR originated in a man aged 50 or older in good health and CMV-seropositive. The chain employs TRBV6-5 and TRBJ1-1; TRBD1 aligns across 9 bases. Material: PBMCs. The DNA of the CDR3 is TGTGCCAGCAAAGGACAGGGGTGGACTGAAGCTTTCTTT. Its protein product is CASKGQGWTEAFF.